The 32 T cell receptor beta chains reported below all come from one sample, sequenced in a study of T cell responses to AZD1222 COVID-19 vaccine. Profiling relied on immunoSEQ multiplex PCR, and the TCRdb table lists in-frame clones only, not all of them. The data hold some 130,000 clones, with approximately 88% observed a single time. The source was peripheral blood, collected on day 0 of AZD1222 vaccination. The source is an adult in good health.

The genes are TRBV3-1 (or the pseudogene TRBV3-2) and TRBJ1-1; tentatively, D is TRBD1 (5 bases). Trimming shortened V by 1 base and J by 5 bases, and 11 bases separated the two germline ends. The CDR3 is 14 residues long. Germline V gene lookup returns CDR1 LGHDT and CDR2 YNNKEL (reference sequence). The DNA for the CDR3 is TGTGCCAGCAGCCAAGGAGCACGGGGGACTGAAGCTTTCTTT. This translates into CASSQGARGTEAFF.

V gene TRBV27 combines with J gene TRBJ1-5; possible D gene TRBD1, 5 bases. V was shortened by 5 bases and J by 2 bases, with 22 bases between the two germline ends. The CDR3 has 18 amino acids. The germline CDR1 and CDR2 sequences are MNHEY and SMNVEV (reference sequence). For the CDR3, the DNA is TGTGCCAGCAGTGACATCCAGGGTAAGGGTGGTCGCAATCAGCCCCAGCATTTT. Amino acid sequence: CASSDIQGKGGRNQPQHF.

This clone was counted only a few times. The chain carries TRBV3-1 (or the pseudogene TRBV3-2) and TRBJ1-6; TRBD1 is a possible D gene (5 bases). The CDR3 is made up of 19 amino acids. Germline CDR1 is LGHDT and CDR2 is YNNKEL (reference sequence). Trimming pared 4 bases from V and 0 bases from J, leaving 19 bases between. CDR3 nucleotide sequence: TGTGCCAGCAGCCGAGCTATGGGGGATGCCCTCTCCTATAATTCACCCCTCCACTTT. Protein: CASSRAMGDALSYNSPLHF.

This clone occurred a few times. This sequence joins TRBV5-1 and TRBJ1-1, with D possibly TRBD1 on 5 matching bases. CDR1 is SGHRS, CDR2 YFSETQ, per germline. The CDR3 loop spans 15 amino acids. Deletions cut 3 bases from V and 0 bases from J, with 12 bases between. CDR3 sequence reads: CASSSVGDVNTEAFF. The DNA for the CDR3 is TGCGCCAGCAGCTCGGTTGGGGACGTGAACACTGAAGCTTTCTTT.

The rearrangement links TRBV5-8 to TRBJ1-1, with D possibly being TRBD1 (6 bases). CDR1 and CDR2 (germline): SGHTS, YDEGEE. The germline V and J ends were trimmed by 4 bases and 5 bases, with 21 bases remaining between them. This CDR3 spans 16 amino acids. The CDR3 protein is CASSHATRQDMTEAFF. CDR3 sequence (DNA): TGTGCCAGCAGCCACGCGACCCGACAGGATATGACTGAAGCTTTCTTT.

The gene calls are TRBV6-5 and TRBJ1-2; TRBD1 matches 9 bases. The length of the CDR3 is 13 residues. Germline V gives CDR1 MNHEY, CDR2 SVGAGI. With V trimmed by 6 bases and J by 8 bases, 7 bases remained unmatched. The CDR3 nucleotides are TGTGCCAGCAGCCCGGGACAGGGCGGGGGCTACACCTTC. Its protein product is CASSPGQGGGYTF.

In nucleotides, the CDR3 is TGTGCCAGCCGGGGCTTCTATAATTCACCCCTCCACTTT. This encodes CASRGFYNSPLHF. The chain combines TRBV6-5 with TRBJ1-6; weak D call: TRBD1 (5 bases). V was trimmed by 8 bases and J by 3 bases, leaving 8 bases between them. This CDR3 has 13 residues. Per the germline V gene, CDR1 is MNHEY and CDR2 is SVGAGI.

V is TRBV4-1 and J is TRBJ1-1, with 9 bases identical to TRBD1. This CDR3 is 17 amino acids long. Germline CDR1 reads MGHRA; CDR2 reads YSYEKL. Trimming cost V 0 bases and J 0 bases; bases outside gene matches: 5. CDR3 sequence: CASSQDMDRGLNTEAFF. In nucleotides, the CDR3 is TGCGCCAGCAGCCAAGATATGGACAGGGGTCTGAACACTGAAGCTTTCTTT.

This chain joins TRBV19 and TRBJ2-7, with 8 positions matching TRBD1. The J segment lost 0 bases and the V segment lost 0 bases, leaving 13 bases of the junction unmatched. The CDR3 spans 19 residues. Germline values: CDR1 LNHDA, CDR2 SQIVND (reference sequence). As DNA, the CDR3 is TGTGCCAGTAGTATAGATAAGTACGGGGACAGGCCTTTCTCCTACGAGCAGTACTTC. Its protein is CASSIDKYGDRPFSYEQYF.

The J gene is TRBJ2-7, the V gene TRBV6-5; D may be TRBD1 or TRBD2 (5 bases each). V was shortened by 6 bases and J by 6 bases, with 15 bases between the two germline ends. This CDR3 spans 13 amino acids. Germline CDR1 is MNHEY and CDR2 is SVGAGI. The CDR3 region is CASRQEEVGEQYF. CDR3 coding DNA: TGTGCCAGCAGACAGGAGGAGGTAGGCGAGCAGTACTTC.

This chain joins TRBV19 and TRBJ1-2; unclear D gene. CDR3 length: 14 amino acids. The germline V and J ends were trimmed by 5 bases and 4 bases, with 14 bases remaining between them. Germline V lookup: CDR1 LNHDA, CDR2 SQIVND (reference sequence). The CDR3 bases are TGTGCCAGTAGTGATGACATCGGGGTCTATGGCTACACCTTC. Amino acid sequence: CASSDDIGVYGYTF.

The V gene is TRBV27, the J gene TRBJ2-2; 11 positions agree with TRBD1. CDR3 length equals 16 residues. Germline trimming cut 4 bases from V and 5 bases from J; bases unmatched to any gene: 6. In germline, CDR1 is MNHEY, CDR2 SMNVEV (reference sequence). CDR3 amino acids: CASSSGTGGGTGELFF. The CDR3 bases are TGTGCCAGCAGTTCCGGGACAGGGGGGGGTACCGGGGAGCTGTTTTTT.

The gene calls are TRBV3-1 (or the pseudogene TRBV3-2) and TRBJ1-6; D is perhaps TRBD1 (5 bases). Germline lookup yields CDR1 LGHDT and CDR2 YNNKEL (reference sequence). Trimming cost V 4 bases and J 8 bases, with 9 bases left between them. This CDR3 has 13 residues. The CDR3 DNA reads TGTGCCAGCAGCCGGGGGAAGGATTCACCCCTCCACTTT. Encoded protein: CASSRGKDSPLHF.

V and J are TRBV27 and TRBJ1-6; 7 nucleotides agree with TRBD1. Germline lookup yields CDR1 MNHEY and CDR2 SMNVEV (reference sequence). Trimming at V came to 6 bases and at J to 5 bases, leaving 7 bases not matched to a gene. The CDR3 loop spans 15 amino acids. This CDR3 reads CASRMTGMNNSPLHF. In DNA, the CDR3 is TGTGCCAGCAGGATGACAGGGATGAATAATTCACCCCTCCACTTT.

This clone was picked up one time. In nucleotides, the CDR3 is TGTGCCAGCAGCTCCCCCGGGACAGGGCCCTACGAGCAGTACTTC. This sequence encodes CASSSPGTGPYEQYF. The J gene is TRBJ2-7, the V gene TRBV7-9; TRBD1 agrees at 9 bases. V dropped 4 bases and J dropped 2; count of bases not matched to a gene: 6. Germline V gene data show CDR1 as SEHNR and CDR2 as FQNEAQ (reference sequence). The CDR3 extends over 15 amino acids. Drawing the rest from reference TRBV7-9 and TRBJ2-7, the complete variable domain is DTGVSQNPRHKITKRGQNVTFRCDPISEHNRLYWYRQTLGQGPEFLTYFQNEAQLEKSRLLSDRFSAERPKGSFSTLEIQRTEQGDSAMYLCASSSPGTGPYEQYFGPGTRLTVT.

This chain connects TRBV6-1 to TRBJ1-1; the D is unclear. CDR3 length: 12 amino acids. Trimming stripped 8 bases from V and 1 base from J, with 8 bases between. Germline V gives CDR1 MNHNS, CDR2 SASEGT. CDR3 region: CASVKENTEAFF. The CDR3 nucleotides are TGTGCCAGCGTCAAAGAGAACACTGAAGCTTTCTTT.

CDR3 DNA: TGCGCCAGCAGCTACACAGGGGACTGGTACACTGAAGCTTTCTTT. This translates into CASSYTGDWYTEAFF. The chain is built from TRBV5-1 and TRBJ1-1; TRBD1 aligns across 7 bases. The CDR3 is made up of 15 amino acids. Trimming took 3 bases from V and 3 from J; bases not matched to a gene: 8. CDR1 SGHRS and CDR2 YFSETQ come from the germline V gene.

In its sample, this clone was seen a few times. The chain recombines TRBV6-6 with TRBJ2-2; 7 bases are shared with TRBD2. Germline CDR1 reads MNHNY; CDR2 reads SVGAGI (reference sequence). The CDR3 length is 16 residues. V shed 6 bases and J 0 bases; nucleotides not matched to a gene: 7. The CDR3 region has the DNA TGTGCCAGCAGCCGGTCTAGCGGCACGAACACCGGGGAGCTGTTTTTT. Protein: CASSRSSGTNTGELFF.

The DNA of the CDR3 is TGTGCCAGCAGCCATGGAGGACAGGGTCCCTACAATGAGCAGTTCTTC. This encodes CASSHGGQGPYNEQFF. V usage is TRBV3-1 (or the pseudogene TRBV3-2) and J usage is TRBJ2-1, with TRBD1 identical over 8 bases. Germline values: CDR1 LGHDT, CDR2 YNNKEL (reference sequence). CDR3 size: 16 residues. J lost 2 bases, V lost 3 bases, and 6 bases had no gene match.

This chain uses TRBV7-3 with TRBJ2-5; unclear D gene. Germline loops: CDR1 SGHTA, CDR2 FQGTGA. With 3 bases removed from V and 2 bases from J, the gap between germline ends came to 7 bases. The CDR3 consists of 13 residues. Here the CDR3 DNA reads TGTGCCAGCAGCTTTGGGCCTCAAGAGACCCAGTACTTC. Translation: CASSFGPQETQYF.

The V gene is TRBV10-3, the J gene TRBJ1-2; D possibly corresponds to TRBD1 (6 bases). This CDR3 contains 15 residues. Germline assignment: CDR1 ENHRY and CDR2 SYGVKD. The V end lost 6 bases, the J end lost 4 bases, and 18 bases lay between the germline ends. The CDR3 region is CAISLTGPAGYGYTF. The CDR3 nucleotides are TGTGCCATCAGCCTCACAGGGCCAGCGGGCTATGGCTACACCTTC.

This clone was counted a single time. The chain uses TRBV5-1 and TRBJ2-7, with a possible D match to TRBD2 (7 bases). The ends were cut back, 4 bases at V and 4 bases at J, with 15 bases in the middle. There are 14 residues in the CDR3. The germline V gene encodes CDR1 SGHRS and CDR2 YFSETQ. The DNA of the CDR3 is TGCGCCAGCAGCGCTGGGGGGGCTCGGTACGAGCAGTACTTC. Its protein product is CASSAGGARYEQYF.

This clone has a single count. This sequence joins TRBV3-1 (or the pseudogene TRBV3-2) and TRBJ2-7, with D maybe TRBD2 (7 bases). Germline CDR1 LGHDT, CDR2 YNNKEL (reference sequence). The CDR3 runs 15 residues. Trimming stripped 1 base from V and 7 bases from J, with 17 bases between. The CDR3 sequence is CASSQVRGGTWEQYF. CDR3 DNA: TGTGCCAGCAGCCAAGTAAGGGGGGGTACCTGGGAGCAGTACTTC.

Remarks on this clone: This sample includes further DNA sequences coding for the same CDR3. The rearrangement uses TRBV11-2 and TRBJ1-5; D perhaps matches TRBD1 (5 bases). The V end lost 3 bases, the J end lost 2 bases, and 8 bases lay between the germline ends. CDR1 and CDR2 from the germline V gene are SGHAT and FQNNGV. CDR3 size: 14 residues. The CDR3 loop is CASSLVGGNQPQHF. The CDR3 DNA reads as TGTGCCAGCAGCTTGGTAGGGGGCAATCAGCCCCAGCATTTT.

The chain joins TRBV19 to TRBJ1-1, with D tentatively TRBD1 (6 bases). Germline V CDR1 and CDR2: LNHDA, SQIVND (reference sequence). The CDR3 spans 15 residues. V dropped 6 bases and J dropped 0 bases, with 14 bases sitting between them. In DNA, the CDR3 is TGTGCCAGTAGGTCCTCGGGGGCCTTGAACACTGAAGCTTTCTTT. As protein: CASRSSGALNTEAFF.

The gene calls are TRBV27 and TRBJ1-2; D ambiguous. CDR1 MNHEY and CDR2 SMNVEV come from the germline V gene (reference sequence). The CDR3 runs 14 residues. The V end was cut by 6 bases, the J end by 2 bases, with 13 bases between. The CDR3 DNA follows: TGTGCCAGCAGATGGCAGGTCGGGAACTATGGCTACACCTTC. Amino acids: CASRWQVGNYGYTF.

The V call is TRBV6-5, the J call TRBJ2-2, with D tentatively TRBD2 (6 bases). Trimming took 10 bases from V and 2 from J, leaving 8 bases between them. This CDR3 is 12 amino acids long. Per germline, CDR1 MNHEY and CDR2 SVGAGI. The CDR3 is CAIGGNTGELFF. The DNA of the CDR3 is TGTGCCATCGGGGGAAACACCGGGGAGCTGTTTTTT.

This clone occurred once. The chain carries TRBV28 and TRBJ1-5; D is possibly TRBD1 (6 bases). CDR3 length equals 16 residues. Germline V gives CDR1 MDHEN, CDR2 SYDVKM. V lost 5 bases and J lost 0, with 14 bases in between. CDR3 bases: TGTGCCAGCAGTCTTACTGGACAGTTTAGCAATCAGCCCCAGCATTTT. Its translation: CASSLTGQFSNQPQHF.

The CDR3: CASSIRQGGILGTEAFF. As DNA, the CDR3 is TGTGCCAGTAGTATTAGACAGGGAGGGATTTTGGGCACTGAAGCTTTCTTT. V usage is TRBV19 and J usage is TRBJ1-1, with 7 bases matching TRBD1. The CDR3 spans 17 residues. The germline V gene encodes CDR1 LNHDA and CDR2 SQIVND (reference sequence). J lost 4 bases, V lost 3 bases, and 14 bases had no gene match.

This rearrangement joins TRBV5-6 to TRBJ1-3; D remains ambiguous. This CDR3 spans 16 amino acids. V was trimmed by 0 bases and J by 3 bases, leaving 13 bases between them. Germline loops: CDR1 SGHDT, CDR2 YYEEEE. CDR3: CASSLGGGRYGNTIYF. DNA for the CDR3: TGTGCCAGCAGCTTGGGGGGAGGAAGGTATGGAAACACCATATATTTT.

The V call is TRBV29-1, the J call TRBJ1-1, with D hard to call. With 7 bases removed from V and 1 base from J, the gap between germline ends came to 19 bases. CDR1 is SQVTM, CDR2 ANQGSEA, per germline. The CDR3 length is 15 residues. CDR3 coding DNA: TGCAGCGCACACCGGGCCTCGCGAGGGAACACTGAAGCTTTCTTT. Residues: CSAHRASRGNTEAFF.

The rearrangement uses TRBV7-9 and TRBJ1-6, with no clear D. The CDR3 sequence is 15 residues long. Germline CDR1 and CDR2: SEHNR and FQNEAQ (reference sequence). Trimming left V 3 bases short and J 5 bases short, with 11 bases between. The CDR3 region is CASSLPLFDNSPLHF. The CDR3 DNA reads TGTGCCAGCAGCTTGCCTCTATTCGATAATTCACCCCTCCACTTT.